This is a list of T cell receptor beta chains from one sample in a study of beta chain features in type 1 diabetes. TCRdb's copy holds only in-frame clones and misses some; the assay was immunoSEQ multiplex PCR. Here the sample spans hundreds of thousands of clones, over 12% being singletons. Sequencing was carried out using naive CD4+ T cells from blood. These receptors were obtained from a man younger than 30 with type 1 diabetes. CDR3s include the opening cysteine and the closing phenylalanine or tryptophan. D genes are given only for firm matches. Rows give clone size only sometimes, using once, few, many, or a class for an expanded clone.

j_gene,v_gene,d_gene,abundance,CDR3aa,CDR3nt
TRBJ2-4,TRBV4-1,TRBD2,few,CASSQPWTSGRAKNIQYF,TGCGCCAGCAGCCAGCCGTGGACTAGCGGGAGAGCCAAAAACATTCAGTACTTC
TRBJ2-6,TRBV6-5,.,.,CASSPDRANVLTF,TGTGCCAGTTCGCCAGATCGGGCCAACGTCCTGACTTTC
TRBJ1-3,TRBV14,.,.,CASSQLPGDTIYF,TGTGCCAGCAGCCAGTTGCCCGGGGACACCATATATTTT
TRBJ2-7,TRBV19,.,.,CASSTVPGQAYEQYF,TGTGCCAGTAGTACTGTACCGGGACAAGCCTACGAGCAGTACTTC
TRBJ1-1,TRBV6-5,.,.,CASRGGRNTEAFF,TGTGCCAGCAGAGGAGGGAGGAACACTGAAGCTTTCTTT
TRBJ2-2,TRBV7-2,.,few,CASSSPAGTSNTGELFF,TGTGCCAGCAGCTCCCCTGCTGGCACTTCGAACACCGGGGAGCTGTTTTTT
TRBJ2-3,TRBV11-2,.,few,CASSLGVSRDTQYF,TGTGCCAGCAGCTTAGGTGTTAGCAGGGATACGCAGTATTTT
TRBJ2-3,TRBV5-1,.,.,CASSLADITDTQYF,TGCGCCAGCAGCTTAGCGGATATCACAGATACGCAGTATTTT
TRBJ2-5,TRBV4-1,.,.,CASSLAASETQYF,TGCGCCAGCAGCCTGGCTGCTAGTGAGACCCAGTACTTC
TRBJ2-7,TRBV15,TRBD1,few,CATSSLGQGIFEQYF,TGTGCCACCAGCAGTTTGGGACAGGGGATTTTCGAGCAGTACTTC
TRBJ1-3,TRBV30,.,.,CAWTQTLSGNTIYF,TGTGCCTGGACCCAGACCCTCTCTGGAAACACCATATATTTT
TRBJ2-5,TRBV9,TRBD1,few,CASAQTRGISRETQYF,TGTGCCAGCGCGCAGACCAGGGGGATCTCCCGGGAGACCCAGTACTTC
TRBJ2-5,TRBV28,TRBD1,.,CASEGADSTQETQYF,TGTGCCAGCGAGGGGGCAGACTCAACACAAGAGACCCAGTACTTC
TRBJ1-4,TRBV7-9,.,.,CASSLVREEKLFF,TGTGCCAGCAGCTTAGTACGGGAGGAAAAACTGTTTTTT
TRBJ1-4,TRBV7-2,.,few,CASSSRRQRATNEKLFF,TGTGCCAGCAGCTCTCGCCGACAGCGGGCAACTAATGAAAAACTGTTTTTT
TRBJ1-6,TRBV5-1,.,.,CASSLAEQGSSPLHF,TGCGCCAGCAGCTTGGCGGAACAGGGCAGTTCACCCCTCCACTTT
TRBJ2-1,TRBV18,.,.,CASSPFATGPRDEQFF,TGTGCCAGCTCACCATTTGCGACAGGCCCAAGGGATGAGCAGTTCTTC
TRBJ1-1,TRBV30,.,few,CAWSFTGMVRTEAFF,TGTGCCTGGAGTTTTACAGGGATGGTTAGGACTGAAGCTTTCTTT
TRBJ2-3,TRBV30,.,few,CAWTRSTDTQYF,TGTGCCTGGACTAGATCCACAGATACGCAGTATTTT
TRBJ1-5,TRBV4-3,.,.,CASSQDRGQPQHF,TGCGCCAGCAGCCAAGACCGGGGCCAGCCCCAGCATTTT
TRBJ2-3,TRBV7-9,.,many,CASSPGAASTDTQYF,TGTGCCAGCAGCCCGGGCGCAGCTAGCACAGATACGCAGTATTTT
TRBJ2-1,TRBV6-1,TRBD1,.,CASDRDRGYNEQFF,TGTGCCAGTGACCGGGACAGGGGGTACAATGAGCAGTTCTTC
TRBJ2-5,TRBV20-1,.,.,CSWGTQYF,TGCAGCTGGGGGACCCAGTACTTC
TRBJ2-7,TRBV25-1,.,few,CASSESGVPISYEQYF,TGTGCCAGCAGTGAATCAGGGGTTCCCATCTCCTACGAGCAGTACTTC
TRBJ1-4,TRBV15,.,few,CATSSRRQFNEKLFF,TGTGCCACCAGCAGTAGGAGACAGTTCAATGAAAAACTGTTTTTT
TRBJ1-5,TRBV4-1,TRBD1,few,CASSQDRDRGNQPQHF,TGCGCCAGCAGCCAAGACCGGGACAGGGGCAATCAGCCCCAGCATTTT
TRBJ2-7,TRBV4-3,.,.,CASSRWKGGGNEQYF,TGCGCCAGCAGCCGGTGGAAGGGGGGTGGAAACGAGCAGTACTTC
TRBJ1-1,TRBV9,TRBD1,.,CASARGGPMNTEAFF,TGTGCCAGCGCCAGGGGGGGTCCAATGAACACTGAAGCTTTCTTT
TRBJ2-7,TRBV7-2,.,few,CASSLVGFTYEQYF,TGTGCCAGCAGCTTAGTAGGGTTCACCTACGAGCAGTACTTC
TRBJ2-3,TRBV19,.,few,CASSLGGATDTQYF,TGTGCCAGTAGTCTCGGGGGAGCGACAGATACGCAGTATTTT
TRBJ2-3,TRBV30,TRBD1,few,CAWSATGSSTDTQYF,TGTGCCTGGAGTGCGACAGGGTCTAGCACAGATACGCAGTATTTT
TRBJ2-7,TRBV4-2,.,few,CASSPSHGSTYEQYF,TGTGCCAGCAGCCCCAGTCACGGGAGCACTTACGAGCAGTACTTC
TRBJ2-3,TRBV11-2,.,.,CASSLFPVPSTDTQYF,TGTGCCAGCAGCTTATTCCCAGTCCCTAGCACAGATACGCAGTATTTT
TRBJ1-6,TRBV2,TRBD1,few,CASTDRASSPLHF,TGTGCCAGCACCGACAGGGCGAGTTCACCCCTCCACTTT
TRBJ2-1,TRBV28,.,few,CASSLWGIKSSYNEQFF,TGTGCCAGCAGTTTATGGGGTATAAAGAGCTCCTACAATGAGCAGTTCTTC
TRBJ1-2,TRBV7-2,TRBD1,few,CASSQSGQINYGYTF,TGTGCCAGCAGCCAATCGGGACAGATAAACTATGGCTACACCTTC
TRBJ2-7,TRBV30,.,.,CAWSRPWTSYEQYF,TGTGCCTGGAGTAGGCCTTGGACCTCCTACGAGCAGTACTTC
TRBJ2-5,TRBV7-7,.,few,CASSSPGETQYF,TGTGCTAGCAGCTCGCCCGGGGAGACCCAGTACTTC
TRBJ2-3,TRBV2,.,.,CASRGGTDTQYF,TGTGCCAGCCGGGGTGGTACAGATACGCAGTATTTT
TRBJ2-7,TRBV28,TRBD1,few,CASSLYSTGWVYEQYF,TGTGCCAGCAGTTTATATTCGACAGGGTGGGTCTACGAGCAGTACTTC
TRBJ1-6,TRBV9,.,few,CASSVGVSGLDSPLHF,TGTGCCAGCAGCGTAGGAGTGTCAGGTCTAGATTCACCCCTCCACTTT
TRBJ1-4,TRBV25-1,.,.,CASSEPGGAEKLFF,TGTGCCAGCAGTGAACCTGGCGGCGCGGAAAAACTGTTTTTT
TRBJ1-5,TRBV30,.,few,CAWALGPNQPQHF,TGTGCCTGGGCCCTGGGGCCTAATCAGCCCCAGCATTTT
TRBJ1-6,TRBV9,.,few,CASSGIGGQFNSPLHF,TGTGCCAGCAGCGGCATTGGAGGACAGTTTAATTCACCCCTCCACTTT
TRBJ1-5,TRBV30,.,few,CAWTNGYNQPQHF,TGTGCCTGGACCAACGGATACAATCAGCCCCAGCATTTT
TRBJ1-3,TRBV30,.,.,CAWIPGFVSGNTIYF,TGTGCCTGGATCCCAGGGTTTGTCTCTGGAAACACCATATATTTT